This TCR beta chain was recorded in a study of response to subunit inactivated influenza vaccine. Overall study results and limits: The authors proposed limited new T cell recruitment per seasonal influenza vaccination.

Concerning this clonotype: What it recognizes is unknown.

A single record per CDR3 protein comes from TCRdb applying MiXCR to the RT-PCR reads. The data hold just under 250,000 distinct CDR3 sequences, with about 12% observed a single time. The source material was non-naive T cells sorted from PBMCs, sampled roughly 15 days before vaccination. The TCR originated in a middle-aged man who received an inactivated influenza vaccine.

CDR3 protein: CASSEGRYTGELFF. Here the CDR3 DNA reads TGTGCCAGCAGTGAAGGTAGATACACCGGGGAGCTGTTTTTT. V usage is TRBV6-1 and J usage is TRBJ2-2; D is uncertain. Trimming took 1 base from V and 3 from J, leaving 6 bases between them. Germline CDR1 reads MNHNS; CDR2 reads SASEGT. This CDR3 has 14 residues.